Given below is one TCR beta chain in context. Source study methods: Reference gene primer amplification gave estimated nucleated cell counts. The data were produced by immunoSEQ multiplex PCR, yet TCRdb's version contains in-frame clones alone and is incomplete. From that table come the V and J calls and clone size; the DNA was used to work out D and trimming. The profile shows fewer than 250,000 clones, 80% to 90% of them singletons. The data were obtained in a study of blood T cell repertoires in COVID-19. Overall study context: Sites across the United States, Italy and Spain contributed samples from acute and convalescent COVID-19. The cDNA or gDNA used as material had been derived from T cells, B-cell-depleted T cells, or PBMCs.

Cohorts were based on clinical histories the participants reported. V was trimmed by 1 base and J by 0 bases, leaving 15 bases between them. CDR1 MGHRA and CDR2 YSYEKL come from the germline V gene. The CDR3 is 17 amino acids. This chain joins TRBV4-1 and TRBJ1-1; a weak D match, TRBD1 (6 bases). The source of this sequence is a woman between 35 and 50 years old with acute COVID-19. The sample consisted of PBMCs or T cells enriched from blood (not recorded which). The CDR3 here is CASSQAPRGGMNTEAFF. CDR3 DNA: TGCGCCAGCAGCCAAGCGCCACGGGGGGGCATGAACACTGAAGCTTTCTTT.